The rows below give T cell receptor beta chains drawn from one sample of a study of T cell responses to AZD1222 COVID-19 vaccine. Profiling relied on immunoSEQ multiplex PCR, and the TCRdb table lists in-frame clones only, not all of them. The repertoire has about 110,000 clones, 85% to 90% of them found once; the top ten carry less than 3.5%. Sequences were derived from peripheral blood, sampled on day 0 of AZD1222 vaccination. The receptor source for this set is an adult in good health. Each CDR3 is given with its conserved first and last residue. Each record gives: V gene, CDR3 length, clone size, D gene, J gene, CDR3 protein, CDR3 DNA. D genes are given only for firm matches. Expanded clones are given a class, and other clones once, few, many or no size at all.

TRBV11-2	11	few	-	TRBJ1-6	CASSDPSPLHF	TGTGCCAGCAGCGATCCTTCACCCCTCCACTTT
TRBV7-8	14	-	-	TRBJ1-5	CASSLGEKDQPQHF	TGTGCCAGCAGCTTAGGAGAAAAGGATCAGCCCCAGCATTTT
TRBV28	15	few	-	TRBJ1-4	CASSSSGDRYEKLFF	-
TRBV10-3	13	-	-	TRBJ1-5	CATSGQGNQPQHF	TGTGCCACATCGGGCCAGGGCAATCAGCCCCAGCATTTT
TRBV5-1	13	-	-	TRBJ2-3	CASRPGSTDTQYF	TGCGCCAGCAGACCCGGTAGTACAGATACGCAGTATTTT
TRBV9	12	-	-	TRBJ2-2	CASTANTGELFF	TGTGCCAGCACGGCGAACACCGGGGAGCTGTTTTTT
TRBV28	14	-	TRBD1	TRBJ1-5	CASNEQGTSPPQHF	TGTGCCAGCAACGAACAGGGGACCTCGCCGCCCCAGCATTTT
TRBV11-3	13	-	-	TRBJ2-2	CATQEGDPGELFF	TGTGCCACCCAAGAGGGGGATCCTGGGGAGCTGTTTTTT
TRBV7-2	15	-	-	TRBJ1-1	CASSQGQRMNTEAFF	TGTGCCAGCAGCCAAGGACAGAGAATGAACACTGAAGCTTTCTTT
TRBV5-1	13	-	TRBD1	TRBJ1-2	CASSYTGEGGYTF	TGCGCCAGCAGCTATACAGGGGAGGGCGGCTACACCTTC
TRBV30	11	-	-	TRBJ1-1	CAWSVNTEAFF	TGTGCCTGGAGTGTTAACACTGAAGCTTTCTTT
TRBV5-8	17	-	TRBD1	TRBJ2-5	CASSLAWDRGLSETQYF	TGTGCCAGCAGCTTGGCCTGGGACAGGGGGCTATCGGAGACCCAGTACTTC
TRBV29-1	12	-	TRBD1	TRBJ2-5	CSVGQGGETQYF	TGCAGCGTGGGACAGGGAGGGGAGACCCAGTACTTC
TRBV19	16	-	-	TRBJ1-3	CASSAEWDFSGNTIYF	TGTGCCAGTAGTGCGGAATGGGACTTCTCTGGAAACACCATATATTTT
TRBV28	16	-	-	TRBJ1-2	CASSVYVPGRDYGYTF	TGTGCCAGCAGCGTTTATGTTCCAGGGCGAGACTATGGCTACACCTTC
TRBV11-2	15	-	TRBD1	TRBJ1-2	CASSVQGASNYGYTF	TGTGCCAGCAGCGTACAGGGGGCTTCTAACTATGGCTACACCTTC
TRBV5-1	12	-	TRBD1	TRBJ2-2	CASSARTGHLFF	TGCGCCAGCAGCGCGAGGACAGGGCATTTGTTTTTT
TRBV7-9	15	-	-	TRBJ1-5	CASSPGTRSNQPQHF	TGTGCCAGCAGCCCCGGGACAAGATCCAATCAGCCCCAGCATTTT
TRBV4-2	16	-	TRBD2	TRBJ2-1	CASSQVRAGGDNEQFF	TGTGCCAGCAGCCAAGTAAGAGCGGGGGGGGACAATGAGCAGTTCTTC
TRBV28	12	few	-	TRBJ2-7	CASQLSSYEQYF	TGTGCCAGCCAACTCAGCTCCTACGAGCAGTACTTC
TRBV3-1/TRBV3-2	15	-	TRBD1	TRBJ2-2	CASSWTGGGTGELFF	TGTGCCAGCAGCTGGACAGGGGGCGGGACCGGGGAGCTGTTTTTT
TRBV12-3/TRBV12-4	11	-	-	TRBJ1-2	CASGNGYGYTF	TGTGCCAGTGGGAATGGGTATGGCTACACCTTC
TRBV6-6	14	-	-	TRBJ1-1	CASSYLDTLTEAFF	TGTGCCAGCAGTTACCTCGACACCCTGACTGAAGCTTTCTTT
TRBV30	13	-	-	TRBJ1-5	CAWSVPDRQPQHF	TGTGCCTGGAGTGTACCCGACAGGCAGCCCCAGCATTTT
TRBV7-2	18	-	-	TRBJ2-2	CASSLAPRMRGNTGELFF	TGTGCCAGCAGCTTAGCGCCCAGGATGAGGGGGAACACCGGGGAGCTGTTTTTT
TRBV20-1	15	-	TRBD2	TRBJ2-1	CSASTSGGLGNEQFF	TGCAGTGCTAGTACTAGCGGGGGGTTGGGCAATGAGCAGTTCTTC
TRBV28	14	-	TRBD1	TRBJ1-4	CASSTGGPNEKLFF	TGTGCCAGCAGTACAGGGGGGCCTAATGAAAAACTGTTTTTT